The rows below give T cell receptor beta chains drawn from one sample of a study of T cells in Graves' hyperthyroidism and ophthalmopathy. One entry per CDR3 protein results from TCRdb running MiXCR on the multiplex PCR reads. The sample consists of fewer than 650,000 distinct CDR3 sequences, about 15% of them appearing once. The material sequenced was blood. The receptors derive from a woman aged 40 to 55 with Graves' ophthalmopathy. The CDR3 runs from the conserved cysteine through the conserved F or W. A D gene is named only where the DNA matches it firmly. Rows may omit the clone size; those that give it use once, few, many or a size class.

v_call	d_call	clone_size	cdr3_length	j_call	cdr3_aa	cdr3_nt
TRBV30	TRBD1	many	14	TRBJ1-1	CAWRTGALNTEASF	TGTGCCTGGAGAACAGGGGCCTTGAACACTGAAGCTTCCTTT
TRBV2	NA	few	15	TRBJ1-1	CASRLASWGNTEAFF	TGTGCCAGCAGATTGGCCTCTTGGGGAAACACTGAAGCTTTCTTT
TRBV28	NA	many	13	TRBJ1-2	CASSFRQTDGYTF	TGTGCCAGCAGTTTTCGGCAGACAGATGGCTACACCTTC
TRBV12-5	TRBD2	many	18	TRBJ2-5	CASGLPPWSGRALETQYF	TGTGCTAGTGGTTTGCCCCCCTGGAGTGGGAGGGCCTTAGAGACCCAGTACTTC
TRBV2	TRBD1	NA	13	TRBJ1-5	CASRRTGPQPQHF	TGTGCCAGCAGGAGGACAGGGCCTCAGCCCCAGCATTTT
TRBV7-8	NA	many	14	TRBJ1-1	CASSSGQFSGEAFF	TGTGCCAGCAGTTCCGGACAGTTCTCAGGAGAAGCTTTCTTT
TRBV19	TRBD1	many	14	TRBJ2-4	CASSIRTGRHIQYF	TGTGCCAGTAGTATACGGACAGGGAGGCACATTCAGTACTTC
TRBV19	TRBD1	NA	14	TRBJ2-5	CASSRDSHRETQYF	TGTGCCAGTAGCCGGGACAGCCACAGGGAGACCCAGTACTTC
TRBV30	TRBD1	many	16	TRBJ2-7	CAWILREWDRGYEQYF	TGTGCCTGGATCCTCCGGGAGTGGGACAGGGGGTACGAGCAGTACTTC
TRBV6-1	NA	once	16	TRBJ1-2	CASSEAIRVRVYGYTF	TGTGCCAGCAGTGAAGCTATTCGGGTCAGGGTCTATGGCTACACCTTC
TRBV28	NA	few	12	TRBJ2-5	CASGILQETQYF	TGTGCCAGCGGGATCCTCCAAGAGACCCAGTACTTC
TRBV15	NA	many	15	TRBJ1-2	CATSRDPGTQLGYTF	TGTGCCACCAGCAGAGATCCCGGGACCCAATTAGGCTACACCTTC
TRBV28	TRBD1	many	17	TRBJ2-5	CASRGGLGDRTQETQYF	TGTGCCAGCAGGGGGGGTCTAGGGGACAGGACACAAGAGACCCAGTACTTC
TRBV19	NA	few	15	TRBJ2-7	CASSISRQTWYEQYF	TGTGCCAGTAGTATCTCGCGACAGACGTGGTACGAGCAGTACTTC
TRBV7-9	NA	NA	13	TRBJ1-1	CASSSQASTEAFF	TGTGCCAGCAGCTCACAGGCTAGCACTGAAGCTTTCTTT
TRBV24-1	NA	many	15	TRBJ1-2	CATSDSTIREDGYTF	TGTGCCACCAGTGATAGTACCATCCGAGAGGATGGCTACACCTTC
TRBV28	TRBD1	many	17	TRBJ1-1	CASPPRGPIQMNTEAFF	TGTGCCAGCCCCCCCAGGGGGCCTATTCAAATGAACACTGAAGCTTTCTTT
TRBV30	NA	many	12	TRBJ1-1	CAWSRRGPEAFF	TGTGCCTGGAGTAGGAGGGGTCCTGAAGCTTTCTTT
TRBV6-1	NA	many	13	TRBJ2-5	CASSEVNKETQYF	TGTGCCAGCAGTGAGGTTAATAAAGAGACCCAGTACTTC
TRBV11-2	NA	few	18	TRBJ1-2	CASRSSSGRGSLGGGYTF	TGTGCCAGCAGATCGAGTTCGGGTAGGGGGAGCCTTGGCGGTGGCTACACCTTC
TRBV20-1	NA	many	14	TRBJ2-7	CSARAARGGGEQYF	TGCAGTGCTAGAGCGGCGCGGGGAGGGGGTGAGCAGTACTTC
TRBV5-1	NA	many	16	TRBJ2-1	CASSFQGGVPYNEQFF	TGCGCCAGCAGCTTCCAAGGGGGGGTTCCCTACAATGAGCAGTTCTTC
TRBV28	TRBD1	many	17	TRBJ1-5	CASSLLSEGAGNQPQHF	TGTGCCAGCAGTTTATTATCGGAGGGGGCGGGAAATCAGCCCCAGCATTTT
TRBV20-1	NA	NA	14	TRBJ2-6	CSAPDGSGANVLTF	TGCAGTGCTCCCGACGGCTCTGGCGCCAACGTCCTGACTTTC
TRBV28	TRBD2	many	15	TRBJ2-7	CASSPWGLAGYEQYF	TGTGCCAGCAGTCCGTGGGGACTAGCGGGCTACGAGCAGTACTTC
TRBV3-1	NA	many	16	TRBJ2-6	CASSKDTYSGANVLTF	TGTGCCAGCAGCAAGGACACCTACTCTGGGGCCAACGTCCTGACTTTC
TRBV7-3	TRBD1	few	15	TRBJ2-5	CASSVTPGTGGTQYF	TGTGCCAGCAGCGTCACACCGGGGACAGGGGGAACCCAGTACTTC
TRBV10-3	TRBD2	NA	16	TRBJ2-2	CAIIQGLAGNTGELFF	TGTGCCATCATCCAGGGACTAGCGGGGAACACCGGGGAGCTGTTTTTT
TRBV7-9	TRBD2	many	15	TRBJ2-2	CASSLLGLNTGELFF	TGTGCCAGCAGCTTATTGGGACTAAACACCGGGGAGCTGTTTTTT
TRBV12-3/TRBV12-4	NA	NA	13	TRBJ1-3	CATRLISGNTIYF	TGTGCCACTCGACTGATCTCTGGAAACACCATATATTTT
TRBV6-1	NA	many	16	TRBJ1-1	CASSVKGGADRTEAFF	TGTGCCAGCAGTGTTAAGGGGGGCGCGGATCGCACTGAAGCTTTCTTT
TRBV12-3/TRBV12-4	NA	NA	17	TRBJ2-6	CASSLYPIASGANVLTF	TGTGCCAGCAGTCTTTACCCCATAGCCTCTGGGGCCAACGTCCTGACTTTC
TRBV7-2	NA	many	14	TRBJ2-5	CASSLLGGQETQYF	TGTGCCAGCAGCCTCTTAGGAGGCCAAGAGACCCAGTACTTC
TRBV4-2	TRBD1	NA	15	TRBJ1-5	CASSHRPGTDQPQHF	TGTGCCAGCAGCCATCGTCCCGGGACAGATCAGCCCCAGCATTTT
TRBV20-1	TRBD2	many	16	TRBJ2-7	CSARDGLAGDPYEQYF	TGCAGTGCTAGGGATGGTCTAGCGGGCGATCCCTACGAGCAGTACTTC
TRBV6-1	TRBD1	once	17	TRBJ2-6	CASAPGQGSSGANVLTF	TGTGCCAGCGCGCCGGGACAGGGGTCCTCTGGGGCCAACGTCCTGACTTTC
TRBV28	NA	many	15	TRBJ2-6	CASSLRDHGANVLTF	TGTGCCAGCAGTTTAAGGGACCATGGGGCCAACGTCCTGACTTTC
TRBV28	NA	many	15	TRBJ2-5	CASSFPAAEEETQYF	TGTGCCAGCAGTTTCCCCGCGGCGGAGGAAGAGACCCAGTACTTC
TRBV12-3/TRBV12-4	TRBD2	many	16	TRBJ2-7	CASSLYPAREGYEQYF	TGTGCCAGCAGTTTGTATCCCGCACGGGAGGGCTACGAGCAGTACTTC
TRBV3-1	NA	NA	12	TRBJ1-1	CASSQRESEAFF	TGTGCCAGCAGCCAACGGGAGTCAGAAGCTTTCTTT
TRBV12-3/TRBV12-4	NA	once	13	TRBJ2-2	CASSYRRDGELFF	TGTGCCAGCAGTTACAGGAGAGACGGGGAGCTGTTTTTT
TRBV12-3/TRBV12-4	NA	many	14	TRBJ2-7	CASSKASPPYEQYF	TGTGCCAGCAGTAAGGCCTCACCTCCTTACGAGCAGTACTTC
TRBV7-2	NA	many	14	TRBJ2-2	CASSLVSGSGELFF	TGTGCCAGCAGCTTAGTTTCTGGGAGCGGGGAGCTGTTTTTT
TRBV28	NA	few	15	TRBJ1-1	CASSFQLGFATEAFF	TGTGCCAGCAGTTTTCAACTGGGATTTGCAACTGAAGCTTTCTTT
TRBV27	TRBD1	many	17	TRBJ1-1	CASSGWTGVRYLAEAFF	TGTGCCAGCAGTGGCTGGACAGGGGTCCGCTATCTGGCTGAAGCTTTCTTT
TRBV5-1	TRBD1	NA	13	TRBJ2-7	CASSLTGGLEQYF	TGCGCCAGCAGCCTGACAGGGGGCCTAGAGCAGTACTTC
TRBV19	TRBD2	many	15	TRBJ2-2	CASRTGLAHTGELFF	TGTGCCAGCAGAACCGGACTAGCACACACCGGGGAGCTGTTTTTT
TRBV9	TRBD1	few	16	TRBJ2-5	CASSVPLTGGEETQYF	TGTGCCAGCAGCGTACCCTTGACAGGGGGCGAAGAGACCCAGTACTTC